This TCR beta chain was identified during a study of CD8 T cells in Susac syndrome. On the study more broadly: Among the Susac syndrome patients who underwent sequencing, about 6 had clinically active disease, while under 10 of them were in remission.

The CDR3 length is 14 residues. The V end was cut by 4 bases, the J end by 4 bases, with 9 bases between. CDR1 and CDR2 from the germline V gene are KGHDR and SFDVKD. After extraction with the RNeasy kit, about 0.45 to 1 ug of the RNA was reverse transcribed using random hexamers. TCRdb re-derived calls from the immunoSEQ multiplex PCR reads in MiXCR, one entry per CDR3 protein. The profile shows about 200,000 distinct CDR3 sequences, 75% to 95% of them singletons. The sample was CD4+ T cells from PBMCs. This sequence was found in a human donor with Susac syndrome. The J gene is TRBJ2-2, the V gene TRBV24-1, with D possibly TRBD2 on 5 matching bases. The CDR3 sequence: CATSDRTSTGELFF. CDR3 DNA sequence: TGTGCCACCAGTGACCGAACTAGCACCGGGGAGCTGTTTTTT.